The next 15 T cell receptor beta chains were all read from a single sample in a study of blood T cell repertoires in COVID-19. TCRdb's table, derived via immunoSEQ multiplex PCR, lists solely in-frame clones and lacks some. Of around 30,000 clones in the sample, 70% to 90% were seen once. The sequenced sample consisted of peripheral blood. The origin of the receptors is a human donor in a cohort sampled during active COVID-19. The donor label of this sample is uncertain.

CDR3 loop: CASSLQYYGELFF. Written as DNA, the CDR3 is TGTGCCAGCAGCCTCCAATACTACGGGGAGCTGTTTTTT. The rearrangement uses TRBV9 and TRBJ2-2; no clear D. The CDR3 length is 13 residues. The germline CDR1 and CDR2 sequences are SGDLS and YYNGEE. The germline V and J ends were trimmed by 4 bases and 7 bases, with 11 bases remaining between them.

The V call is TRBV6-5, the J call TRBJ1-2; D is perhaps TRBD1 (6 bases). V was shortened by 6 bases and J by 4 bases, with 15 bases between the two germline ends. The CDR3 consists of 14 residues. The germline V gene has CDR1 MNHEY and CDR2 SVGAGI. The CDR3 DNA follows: TGTGCCAGCAGGTCACAGGGATTCGGCTATGGCTACACCTTC. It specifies CASRSQGFGYGYTF.

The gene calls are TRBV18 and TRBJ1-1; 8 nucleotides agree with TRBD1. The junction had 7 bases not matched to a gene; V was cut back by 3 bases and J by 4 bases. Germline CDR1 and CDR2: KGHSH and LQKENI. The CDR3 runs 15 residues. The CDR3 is CASSPGQGAVTEAFF. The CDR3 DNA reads TGTGCCAGCTCACCCGGGCAGGGGGCGGTCACTGAAGCTTTCTTT.

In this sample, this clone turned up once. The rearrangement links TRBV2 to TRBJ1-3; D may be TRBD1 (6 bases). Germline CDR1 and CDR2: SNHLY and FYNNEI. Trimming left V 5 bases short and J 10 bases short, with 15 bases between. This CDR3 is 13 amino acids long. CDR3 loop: CASSKLIRGTIYF. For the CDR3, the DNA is TGTGCCAGCAGTAAATTAATCAGGGGTACCATATATTTT.

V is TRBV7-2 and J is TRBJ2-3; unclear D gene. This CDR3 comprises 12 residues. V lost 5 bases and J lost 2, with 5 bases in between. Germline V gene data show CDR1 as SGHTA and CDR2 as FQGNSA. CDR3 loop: CASSLLTDTQYF. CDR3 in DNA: TGTGCCAGCAGCCTTCTCACAGATACGCAGTATTTT.

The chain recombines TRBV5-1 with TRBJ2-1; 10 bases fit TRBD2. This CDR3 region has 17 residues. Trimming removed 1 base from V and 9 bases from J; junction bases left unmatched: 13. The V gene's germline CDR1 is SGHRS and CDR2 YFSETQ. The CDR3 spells CASSLFVQAGGPGEQFF. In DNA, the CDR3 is TGCGCCAGCAGCTTGTTTGTTCAAGCGGGAGGGCCGGGTGAGCAGTTCTTC.

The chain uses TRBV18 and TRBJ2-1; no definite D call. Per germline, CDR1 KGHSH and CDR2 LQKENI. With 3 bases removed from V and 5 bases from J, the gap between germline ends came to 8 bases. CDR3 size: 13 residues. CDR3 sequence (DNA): TGTGCCAGCTCACCGAGTAACGACAATGAGCAGTTCTTC. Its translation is CASSPSNDNEQFF.

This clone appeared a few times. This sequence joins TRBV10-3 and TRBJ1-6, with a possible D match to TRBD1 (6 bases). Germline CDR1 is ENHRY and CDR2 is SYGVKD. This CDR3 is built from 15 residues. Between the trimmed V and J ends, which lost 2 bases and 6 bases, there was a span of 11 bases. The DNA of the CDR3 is TGTGCCATCAGTGAGAACAGGGCAACTAATTCACCCCTCCACTTT. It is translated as CAISENRATNSPLHF.

The chain's CDR3 is CSAERNEQFF. The CDR3 DNA sequence: TGCAGTGCTGAGCGCAATGAGCAGTTCTTC. The chain links TRBV20-1 to TRBJ2-1; D is ambiguous. The CDR3 spans 10 residues. CDR1 is DFQATT and CDR2 is SNEGSKA in the germline V gene (reference sequence). With 5 bases removed from V and 6 bases from J, the gap between germline ends came to 5 bases.

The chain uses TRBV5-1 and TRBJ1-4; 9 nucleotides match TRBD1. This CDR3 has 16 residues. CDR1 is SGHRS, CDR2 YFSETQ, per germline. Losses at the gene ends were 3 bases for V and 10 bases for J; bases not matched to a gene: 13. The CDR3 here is CASSSTTGTGIRKLFF. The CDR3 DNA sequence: TGCGCCAGCAGCTCGACGACCGGGACAGGGATTCGAAAACTGTTTTTT.

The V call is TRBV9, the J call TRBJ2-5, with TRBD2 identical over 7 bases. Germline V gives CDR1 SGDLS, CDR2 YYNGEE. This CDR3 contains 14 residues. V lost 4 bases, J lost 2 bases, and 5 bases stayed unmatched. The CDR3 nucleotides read TGTGCCAGCAGCACCACAGCGGGGCAAGAGACCCAGTACTTC. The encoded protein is CASSTTAGQETQYF. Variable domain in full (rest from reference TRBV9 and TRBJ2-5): DSGVTQTPKHLITATGQRVTLRCSPRSGDLSVYWYQQSLDQGLQFLIQYYNGEERAKGNILERFSAQQFPDLHSELNLSSLELGDSALYFCASSTTAGQETQYFGPGTRLLVL.

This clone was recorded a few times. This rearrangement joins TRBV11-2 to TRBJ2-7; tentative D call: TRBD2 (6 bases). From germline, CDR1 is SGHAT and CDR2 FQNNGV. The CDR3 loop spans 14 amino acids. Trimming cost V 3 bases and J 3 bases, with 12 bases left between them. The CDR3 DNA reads TGTGCCAGCAGCTTCGGGACGGAGGGCTACGAGCAGTACTTC. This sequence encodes CASSFGTEGYEQYF.

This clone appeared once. The chain's CDR3 is CASSTTGTGVYGYTF. CDR3 DNA sequence: TGTGCCAGCAGTACTACCGGGACAGGGGTCTATGGCTACACCTTC. The rearrangement uses TRBV5-8 and TRBJ1-2; 10 bases are a match to TRBD1. V trimming: 5 bases; J trimming: 4 bases; junction bases outside the gene matches: 8. Per the germline V gene, CDR1 is SGHTS and CDR2 is YDEGEE. The CDR3 sequence is 15 residues long.

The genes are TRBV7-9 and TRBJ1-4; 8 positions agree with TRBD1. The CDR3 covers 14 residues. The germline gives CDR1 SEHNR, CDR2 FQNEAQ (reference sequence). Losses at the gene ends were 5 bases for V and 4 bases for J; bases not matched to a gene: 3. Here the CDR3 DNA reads TGTGCCAGCAGCCTGGGACAGGTTAATGAAAAACTGTTTTTT. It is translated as CASSLGQVNEKLFF.

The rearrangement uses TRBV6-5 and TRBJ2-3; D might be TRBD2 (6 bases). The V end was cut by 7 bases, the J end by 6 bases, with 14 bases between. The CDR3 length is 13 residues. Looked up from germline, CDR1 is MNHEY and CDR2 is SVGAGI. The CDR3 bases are TGTGCCAGCAAGTGGGGGGTTTCGGATACGCAGTATTTT. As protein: CASKWGVSDTQYF.